Reported below is one T cell receptor beta chain. What it binds is not known. The sample is drawn from a study of T cell responses to AZD1222 COVID-19 vaccine. Study-level results: Without day 14 samples, only post-peak T cell repertoires were studied. Two AZD1222 administrations were followed by greater Spike-specific TCR breadth and depth.

The V gene's germline CDR1 is ENHRY and CDR2 SYGVKD. This CDR3 is built from 15 residues. V lost 2 bases, J lost 11 bases, and 3 bases stayed unmatched. Profiled with immunoSEQ multiplex PCR; TCRdb holds only in-frame clones, not every one. Among about 66,000 clones, around three quarters were seen once, and the ten largest hold around 3.5%. This sequence was found in an adult who received the AZD1222 COVID-19 vaccine. The rearrangement links TRBV10-3 to TRBJ2-1, with 16 positions matching TRBD2. This specimen consisted of peripheral blood, obtained 28 days after the second AZD1222 dose. The DNA of the CDR3 is TGTGCCATCAGTGAGGCGGGACTAGCGGGGGGGAAGCAGTTCTTC. Translation gives CAISEAGLAGGKQFF.